The clone carrying this T cell receptor beta chain was counted ten times or more. CDR3 length: 13 residues. V lost 6 bases and J 4 bases, leaving 12 bases between the germline ends. Germline values: CDR1 MNHNS, CDR2 SASEGT. Using RNA transcripts as the source, TCR beta CDR3 regions were amplified. A first-round RT-PCR of the TCR CDR3 used the HTBI primer set. TCRdb called the multiplex PCR reads again in MiXCR, with one record for every CDR3 protein. The sample includes about 100,000 distinct CDR3 sequences, roughly 15% of them seen just once. The sample belongs to a study of T cells in Graves' hyperthyroidism and ophthalmopathy. In making diagnoses, clinical symptoms, serum thyroxine and TRAb, thyroid ultrasound and orbital computed tomography were all used.

The specimen sequenced was blood. This chain connects TRBV6-1 to TRBJ1-1, with D tentatively TRBD1 (6 bases). The TCR was taken from a woman aged 45-65 years with Graves' hyperthyroidism. CDR3 coding DNA: TGTGCCAGCAGGGACCAGGGGAGCACTGAAGCTTTCTTT. This gives the protein CASRDQGSTEAFF.